This T cell receptor beta chain came from a study of cytomegalovirus exposure and HLA in healthy donors. The CDR3 totals 21 residues. Germline CDR1 MGHRA, CDR2 YSYEKL. V lost 3 bases and J lost 4; bases outside the gene matches: 19. Vbeta (60) and Jbeta (13) primers were used in the PCR. This table comes from immunoSEQ multiplex PCR, and its TCRdb copy is limited to in-frame clones, with some not included. The sample table sets out 65,000 to 90,000 clones. The material sequenced was PBMCs. J is TRBJ2-2 and V is TRBV4-1, with 11 bases fitting TRBD2. The sequence was collected from a female donor in good health and CMV-seropositive. CDR3 nucleotides: TGCGCCAGCAGCCATCAGACAGGGTCGATGTCTAGCGGGAGGTTCACCGGGGAGCTGTTTTTT. Residues: CASSHQTGSMSSGRFTGELFF.